The clone carrying this T cell receptor beta chain has just a few counts. Its target is unknown. This specimen comes from a study of T-cell memory formation after mild COVID-19. Study outcomes and limitations: Specificity for SARS-CoV-2 was not confirmed among the second-wave clones peaking on day 37. Day 15 to 85 contractors were CD4/CD8 balanced; later expanders leaned CD4+.

CDR3 length equals 16 residues. The junction had 8 bases not matched to a gene; V was cut back by 4 bases and J by 1 base. Sample barcodes and UMIs were carried by the TCR alpha and TCR beta cDNA libraries that 5'RACE generated with constant-segment primers. TCRdb redid the calling of the 5' RACE reads with MiXCR, one entry per CDR3 protein. Seen here are over 120,000 distinct CDR3 sequences, 15% to 20% observed once, and the top ten hold 2% to 2.5%. This TCR derives from an adult woman who had mild COVID-19 (a few samples of this study predate the infection). Cell type and time point are not known. The specimen was PBMCs or a T cell subset sorted from them (not recorded which). The V call is TRBV12-3 or TRBV12-4, the J call TRBJ2-3; 7 bases fit TRBD2. This chain's CDR3 is CASSSRVAGGTDTQYF. In DNA form, the CDR3 reads TGTGCCAGCAGTTCCAGGGTGGCGGGGGGCACAGATACGCAGTATTTT.